This T cell receptor (beta chain) appears in the sequencing data of a study of monozygotic twins with inflammatory bowel disease. General observations from the study: The sharing of clonotypes with others was lower in IBD patients than in healthy twins, especially with disease activity.

Across eight separate reactions for each sample, cDNA was made. Reanalyzing the 5' RACE reads, TCRdb keeps one entry per CDR3 protein, without DNA. The sample has 200,000 to 250,000 distinct CDR3 sequences. Concerning this clonotype itself: Its antigen is undetermined.

The TCR comes from a human donor with ulcerative colitis or Crohn's disease, or a healthy co-twin of an affected twin (not recorded which). Input material: blood.

The CDR3 protein is CASSTGPWGNQPQHF. The chain couples TRBV6-1 to TRBJ1-5; there is no DNA to check the TCRdb D call of TRBD1. This CDR3 comprises 15 residues. The germline gives CDR1 MNHNS, CDR2 SASEGT.